Below, 22 T cell receptor beta chains from the same sample are listed, as sequenced in a study of blood T cell repertoires in COVID-19. TCRdb's copy holds only in-frame clones and misses some; the assay was immunoSEQ multiplex PCR. The sample records 250,000 to 400,000 clones, roughly 90% being singletons. The sample was peripheral blood. These TCRs come from a woman aged 25 to 39 with COVID-19, enrolled during active disease.

The V call is TRBV3-1 (or the pseudogene TRBV3-2), the J call TRBJ2-7, with a tentative D call TRBD2 (5 bases). Germline V gene sequence: CDR1 LGHDT, CDR2 YNNKEL (reference sequence). The CDR3 runs to 14 residues. The germline V and J ends were trimmed by 3 bases and 0 bases, with 9 bases remaining between them. CDR3 sequence (DNA): TGTGCCAGCAGCCATGCTAGCCTCTCCTACGAGCAGTACTTC. It encodes CASSHASLSYEQYF.

This sequence joins TRBV3-1 (or the pseudogene TRBV3-2) and TRBJ2-5; 12 nucleotides line up with TRBD2. Germline V lookup: CDR1 LGHDT, CDR2 YNNKEL (reference sequence). The CDR3 contains 15 residues. Losses at the gene ends were 4 bases for V and 4 bases for J; bases not matched to a gene: 4. CDR3 loop: CASSPGLAGTETQYF. For the CDR3, the DNA is TGTGCCAGCAGCCCGGGACTAGCGGGTACAGAGACCCAGTACTTC.

There are a few counts of this clone. The chain carries TRBV27 and TRBJ1-6; TRBD1 matches at 7 bases. CDR1 and CDR2 from the germline V gene are MNHEY and SMNVEV (reference sequence). J lost 10 bases, V lost 6 bases, and 15 bases had no gene match. The CDR3 spans 16 residues. CDR3 protein: CASREAPRGLRSPLHF. CDR3 DNA: TGTGCCAGCAGAGAAGCCCCCAGGGGGTTAAGATCACCCCTCCACTTT.

V is TRBV7-2 and J is TRBJ2-1; the match to TRBD2 covers 9 bases. The length of the CDR3 is 16 residues. CDR1 and CDR2 (germline): SGHTA, FQGNSA. Trimming took 5 bases from V and 5 from J; bases not matched to a gene: 10. The CDR3 loop reads CASSQGTSLGDNEQFF. The CDR3 bases are TGTGCCAGCAGCCAAGGGACTAGCTTGGGGGACAATGAGCAGTTCTTC.

The rearrangement links TRBV27 to TRBJ2-1, with a weak D call TRBD2 (6 bases). Germline loops: CDR1 MNHEY, CDR2 SMNVEV (reference sequence). Trimming stripped 3 bases from V and 4 bases from J, with 16 bases between. The CDR3 loop spans 16 amino acids. Here the CDR3 DNA reads TGTGCCAGCAGTTTTCAGCGGGTTCTCAGTTACAATGAGCAGTTCTTC. Translating gives CASSFQRVLSYNEQFF.

The genes are TRBV19 and TRBJ2-1; D perhaps matches TRBD2 (6 bases). The germline gives CDR1 LNHDA, CDR2 SQIVND (reference sequence). The CDR3 extends over 13 amino acids. V shed 8 bases and J shed 5 bases, with 13 bases lying between them. The CDR3 loop is CASGNSGHNEQFF. As DNA, the CDR3 is TGTGCCAGTGGCAATAGCGGACACAATGAGCAGTTCTTC.

Note on this clone: The identical CDR3 is also encoded by other nucleotide sequences in the sample. J is TRBJ1-5 and V is TRBV30; possibly TRBD1 for D (5 bases). The ends were cut back, 5 bases at V and 4 bases at J, with 9 bases in the middle. The CDR3 is made up of 12 amino acids. Germline CDR1 GTSNPN, CDR2 SVGIG (reference sequence). As DNA, the CDR3 is TGTGCCTGGGGGACGGGAAATCAGCCCCAGCATTTT. This sequence encodes CAWGTGNQPQHF.

The chain combines TRBV30 with TRBJ1-1, with a possible D match to TRBD1 (6 bases). Germline CDR1 and CDR2: GTSNPN and SVGIG (reference sequence). The CDR3 has 13 amino acids. Trimming removed 4 bases from V and 1 base from J, with 10 bases in between. Here the CDR3 reads CAWTRQENTEAFF. CDR3 DNA sequence: TGTGCCTGGACTCGACAGGAGAACACTGAAGCTTTCTTT.

The rearrangement uses TRBV9 and TRBJ2-7; 7 nucleotides agree with TRBD1. Trimming took 3 bases from V and 0 from J; bases not matched to a gene: 9. CDR3 length equals 16 residues. CDR1 is SGDLS and CDR2 is YYNGEE in the germline V gene. CDR3 protein: CASSALRDSSSYEQYF. In DNA, the CDR3 is TGTGCCAGCAGCGCACTCCGGGACAGCAGCTCCTACGAGCAGTACTTC.

The rearrangement links TRBV18 to TRBJ1-3, with 8 bases that match TRBD1. V was clipped by 3 bases and J by 0 bases; unmatched bases: 10. The length of the CDR3 is 18 residues. The V gene's germline CDR1 is KGHSH and CDR2 LQKENI. The CDR3 reads CASSPSRTGLSSGNTIYF. The CDR3 nucleotides are TGTGCCAGCTCACCCTCAAGGACAGGGCTGAGCTCTGGAAACACCATATATTTT.

This clone was detected ten times or more. The chain is built from TRBV2 and TRBJ1-1; unclear D gene. Germline V gene sequence: CDR1 SNHLY, CDR2 FYNNEI. The CDR3 runs 15 residues. Between the trimmed V and J ends, which lost 6 bases and 3 bases, there was a span of 17 bases. This chain's CDR3 is CASSFPDGGYTEAFF. In nucleotides, the CDR3 is TGTGCCAGCAGCTTTCCGGACGGCGGGTACACTGAAGCTTTCTTT.

This chain connects TRBV10-1 to TRBJ1-1; possibly TRBD1 for D (5 bases). Trimming stripped 6 bases from V and 1 base from J, with 9 bases between. This CDR3 is built from 13 residues. Germline loops: CDR1 WNHNN, CDR2 SYGVQD (reference sequence). The CDR3 coding sequence is TGCGCCAGCAGCCGGGGGAGGAACACTGAAGCTTTCTTT. It codes for CASSRGRNTEAFF.

The rearrangement links TRBV4-1 to TRBJ2-1; 7 bases are a match to TRBD1. This CDR3 is built from 17 residues. V lost 2 bases and J lost 4; bases outside the gene matches: 11. The germline gives CDR1 MGHRA, CDR2 YSYEKL. The CDR3 DNA sequence: TGCGCCAGCAGCCAACAAGTAAACAGGGGCAGGTACAATGAGCAGTTCTTC. Its translation: CASSQQVNRGRYNEQFF.

This chain uses TRBV20-1 with TRBJ2-1; 7 nucleotides match TRBD2. The germline CDR1 and CDR2 sequences are DFQATT and SNEGSKA (reference sequence). V lost 3 bases and J lost 10; bases outside the gene matches: 9. The CDR3 runs 13 residues. The CDR3 is CSASVAGAGEQFF. The CDR3 coding sequence is TGCAGTGCTAGTGTCGCGGGAGCTGGCGAGCAGTTCTTC.

The chain is built from TRBV5-1 and TRBJ2-5; 8 nucleotides align to TRBD2. Per the germline V gene, CDR1 is SGHRS and CDR2 is YFSETQ. V trimming: 2 bases; J trimming: 3 bases; junction bases outside the gene matches: 3. This CDR3 is 14 amino acids long. This CDR3 reads CASSLILAEETQYF. CDR3 nucleotides: TGCGCCAGCAGCTTAATACTAGCGGAAGAGACCCAGTACTTC.

The V call is TRBV15, the J call TRBJ2-4, with 8 nucleotides matching TRBD1. Germline CDR1 is LNHNV and CDR2 is YYDKDF (reference sequence). V trimming: 5 bases; J trimming: 2 bases; junction bases outside the gene matches: 11. This CDR3 comprises 17 residues. The CDR3 spells CATSGPPDRESKNIQYF. In nucleotides, the CDR3 is TGTGCCACCAGCGGGCCACCGGACAGGGAGTCCAAAAACATTCAGTACTTC. Using reference TRBV15 and TRBJ2-4 for the parts outside the CDR3, the full variable domain is DAMVIQNPRYQVTQFGKPVTLSCSQTLNHNVMYWYQQKSSQAPKLLFHYYDKDFNNEADTPDNFQSRRPNTSFCFLDIRSPGLGDTAMYLCATSGPPDRESKNIQYFGAGTRLSVL.

CDR3 bases: TGTGCCGGGGCCGGACAGCCTGAAGCTTTCTTT. This encodes CAGAGQPEAFF. The chain recombines TRBV30 with TRBJ1-1; D is possibly TRBD1 (6 bases). From germline, CDR1 is GTSNPN and CDR2 SVGIG (reference sequence). The CDR3 is made up of 11 amino acids. V lost 8 bases and J lost 6, with 13 bases in between.

The V and J genes are TRBV11-2 and TRBJ2-5, with 7 positions matching TRBD1. The trim removed 5 bases at V and 5 bases at J, leaving 8 bases unmatched. CDR1 SGHAT and CDR2 FQNNGV come from the germline V gene. This CDR3 comprises 14 residues. The CDR3 DNA reads as TGTGCCAGCAGCCTCCGGACAGGCTGGGAGACCCAGTACTTC. Translating gives CASSLRTGWETQYF.

The chain recombines TRBV7-3 with TRBJ1-1; D gene unclear. This CDR3 spans 14 amino acids. V lost 2 bases and J lost 5, with 12 bases in between. CDR1 and CDR2 from the germline V gene are SGHTA and FQGTGA. The CDR3 region is CASSLQVGGTEAFF. The CDR3 DNA is TGTGCCAGCAGCTTACAAGTCGGAGGGACTGAAGCTTTCTTT.

This chain connects TRBV3-1 (or the pseudogene TRBV3-2) to TRBJ2-7; TRBD1 matches 8 bases. The CDR3 spans 15 residues. CDR1 and CDR2 from the germline V gene are LGHDT and YNNKEL (reference sequence). V lost 0 bases and J lost 5; bases outside the gene matches: 6. DNA for the CDR3: TGTGCCAGCAGCCAAGACTCGACAGGGGCGCACGAGCAGTACTTC. Translated: CASSQDSTGAHEQYF.

This chain links TRBV5-6 with TRBJ2-6; D remains ambiguous. The CDR3 sequence is 15 residues long. V was clipped by 0 bases and J by 4 bases, with 8 bases between them. Per germline, CDR1 SGHDT and CDR2 YYEEEE. DNA for the CDR3: TGTGCCAGCAGCTTGGCAGGTCCCGGGGCCAACGTCCTGACTTTC. This sequence encodes CASSLAGPGANVLTF.

The CDR3, as DNA: TGCGCCAGCAGAACAAGGGAGCATACTGAAGCTTTCTTT. This encodes CASRTREHTEAFF. The genes are TRBV5-1 and TRBJ1-1; D is unclear. The CDR3 consists of 13 residues. CDR1 SGHRS and CDR2 YFSETQ come from the germline V gene. The V gene lost 5 bases and the J gene lost 5 bases, with 13 bases spanning the gap.